The 10 T cell receptor beta chains in this list originate from one sample, sequenced in a study of blood T cell repertoires in COVID-19. Method: immunoSEQ multiplex PCR; TCRdb's copy keeps in-frame clones and lacks some. This sample has around 200,000 clones; more than 60% occur once, and the top ten carry about 14%. Input material: peripheral blood. Receptors were obtained from a man aged 45 to 65 who had recovered from COVID-19.

The chain has TRBV15 and TRBJ1-1; D is ambiguous. The V end lost 1 base, the J end lost 6 bases, and 12 bases lay between the germline ends. CDR1 is LNHNV, CDR2 YYDKDF, per germline (reference sequence). The CDR3 loop spans 14 amino acids. As DNA, the CDR3 is TGTGCCACCAGCAGAGCGGTCCTTTACCCTGAAGCTTTCTTT. This gives the protein CATSRAVLYPEAFF.

The chain uses TRBV15 and TRBJ2-3, with a possible D match to TRBD2 (6 bases). Germline CDR1 is LNHNV and CDR2 is YYDKDF (reference sequence). The CDR3 runs to 14 residues. V lost 1 base, J lost 4 bases, and 9 bases lay in between. The CDR3 spells CATSRAGESDTQYF. The CDR3, as DNA: TGTGCCACCAGCAGAGCGGGAGAGTCAGATACGCAGTATTTT.

Of note for this clone: The same CDR3 arises from other DNA sequences in this sample as well. The chain joins TRBV7-9 to TRBJ2-7; no reliable D call. From germline, CDR1 is SEHNR and CDR2 FQNEAQ (reference sequence). V was clipped by 4 bases and J by 4 bases, with 5 bases between them. The length of the CDR3 is 11 residues. CDR3 coding DNA: TGTGCCAGCAGCTCGACATACGAGCAGTACTTC. Translating it yields CASSSTYEQYF.

The gene calls are TRBV3-1 (or the pseudogene TRBV3-2) and TRBJ2-5, with 8 bases matching TRBD2. CDR1 LGHDT and CDR2 YNNKEL come from the germline V gene (reference sequence). V was pared by 0 bases and J by 5 bases, with 5 bases of the junction left unmatched. This CDR3 comprises 15 residues. Here the CDR3 DNA reads TGTGCCAGCAGCCAAGATCGGCCTAGCGGGGAGACCCAGTACTTC. This gives the protein CASSQDRPSGETQYF.

The chain employs TRBV30 and TRBJ2-3, with 13 bases fitting TRBD2. This CDR3 has 16 amino acids. Per germline, CDR1 GTSNPN and CDR2 SVGIG (reference sequence). Trimming took 2 bases from V and 5 from J; bases not matched to a gene: 7. The CDR3 DNA follows: TGTGCCTGGAGTCCTTGGACTAGCGGGAGTAAAGATACGCAGTATTTT. This gives the protein CAWSPWTSGSKDTQYF.

The V and J genes are TRBV5-8 and TRBJ2-4, with TRBD1 matching 10 bases. J gave up 4 bases and V 4 bases, and 8 bases lay outside the gene matches. The germline V gene encodes CDR1 SGHTS and CDR2 YDEGEE. This CDR3 has 16 residues. CDR3 bases: TGTGCCAGCAGCGGAGGGACAGGGGTCGGGAAAAACATTCAGTACTTC. Translating it yields CASSGGTGVGKNIQYF. Combining the CDR3 with reference TRBV5-8 and TRBJ2-4 gives the whole variable domain EAGVTQSPTHLIKTRGQQATLRCSPISGHTSVYWYQQALGLGLQFLLWYDEGEERNRGNFPPRFSGRQFPNYSSELNVNALELEDSALYLCASSGGTGVGKNIQYFGAGTRLSVL.

The chain combines TRBV28 with TRBJ2-5; 12 bases align to TRBD2. The CDR3 spans 17 residues. Unmatched junction bases numbered 8, after V lost 5 bases and J lost 1 base. Germline values: CDR1 MDHEN, CDR2 SYDVKM. DNA of the CDR3: TGTGCCAGCAGTGCTCCTAGCGGGAGGGCGATCCAAGAGACCCAGTACTTC. It is translated as CASSAPSGRAIQETQYF.

The genes are TRBV2 and TRBJ2-7; D is unclear. Trimming left V 6 bases short and J 5 bases short, with 8 bases between. Germline CDR1 and CDR2: SNHLY and FYNNEI. This CDR3 contains 11 residues. The CDR3: CASSGRNEQYF. CDR3 nucleotide sequence: TGTGCCAGCAGCGGCAGGAACGAGCAGTACTTC.

This rearrangement joins TRBV28 to TRBJ1-2, with a tentative D call TRBD1 (5 bases). The ends were cut back, 7 bases at V and 4 bases at J, with 16 bases in the middle. The CDR3 is made up of 14 amino acids. CDR1 and CDR2 from the germline V gene are MDHEN and SYDVKM. CDR3 in DNA: TGTGCCAGCAATTCTTGGAGGGGCGCCTATGGCTACACCTTC. Translated: CASNSWRGAYGYTF.

J is TRBJ2-2 and V is TRBV5-1; TRBD1 agrees at 10 bases. The CDR3 runs to 16 residues. J lost 4 bases, V lost 0 bases, and 3 bases had no gene match. Germline lookup yields CDR1 SGHRS and CDR2 YFSETQ. The CDR3 nucleotides are TGCGCCAGCAGCTTGGCCAGACAGGGGGCCACCGGGGAGCTGTTTTTT. Translated, it gives CASSLARQGATGELFF.